This T cell receptor (beta chain) was identified during a study of blood T cell repertoires in COVID-19. Overall study context: Italy, Spain and the United States were the sources of the convalescent and acute COVID-19 samples. T cells, B-cell-depleted T cells, or PBMCs supplied cDNA or gDNA.

The table came from immunoSEQ multiplex PCR; TCRdb's copy has only in-frame clones and leaves some out. The repertoire holds more than 150,000 clones, with roughly 89% as singletons. This clone appeared a few times. The CDR3 covers 16 residues. Sequencing input: peripheral blood. The sequence was collected from a woman in her 70s with COVID-19, enrolled during active disease. The chain has TRBV21-1 and TRBJ2-7; whether TRBD2, the table's D call, matches the DNA was not checked. TRBV21-1 is a listed pseudogene. The CDR3 spells CASSAERGLSSYEQYF. The CDR3 bases are TGTGCCAGCAGCGCCGAGCGGGGGTTGAGCTCCTACGAGCAGTACTTC.